One sample yielded the 12 T cell receptor beta chains listed below, sequenced in a study of blood T cell repertoires in COVID-19 (dated by TCRdb to about 2020). Libraries were built with the immunoSEQ multiplex PCR assay. The table was pulled from immuneACCESS by TCRdb, which kept in-frame rearrangements only. Such tables lose some clones; where checked, under half of the loss comes from unresolved V genes, and the rest has no known cause. This sample is represented by 30,000 to 40,000 clones; approximately 80% of them were singletons. The top ten clonotypes cover 4% to 6% of the sample. The sequenced material came from peripheral blood. All receptors come from a man aged 50 or older with active COVID-19.

The chain couples TRBV2 to TRBJ2-1; 10 bases are a match to TRBD1. The CDR3 is 16 amino acids. The V segment lost 4 bases and the J segment 3 bases; nucleotides outside the gene matches: 6. Germline V CDR1 and CDR2: SNHLY, FYNNEI. Here the CDR3 DNA reads TGTGCCAGCAGTGTACCGGGACAGGGGTTCTACAATGAGCAGTTCTTC. Translation: CASSVPGQGFYNEQFF.

This clone was observed a single time. The rearrangement uses TRBV7-2 and TRBJ2-3, with 9 nucleotides matching TRBD1. V was pared by 5 bases and J by 3 bases, with 3 bases of the junction left unmatched. Germline-derived CDR1 and CDR2 are SGHTA and FQGNSA. The CDR3 sequence is 14 residues long. The chain's CDR3 is CASSQDRGTDTQYF. CDR3 sequence (DNA): TGTGCCAGCAGCCAGGACAGGGGAACAGATACGCAGTATTTT.

The chain uses TRBV19 and TRBJ2-1; D possibly corresponds to TRBD2 (5 bases). Trimming took off 4 bases at V and 4 bases at J, with 20 bases between the two ends. Germline V gives CDR1 LNHDA, CDR2 SQIVND (reference sequence). The CDR3 is made up of 17 amino acids. The CDR3 loop reads CASSTPGRRLAYNEQFF. CDR3 DNA sequence: TGTGCCAGTAGTACTCCGGGCCGGAGGCTGGCGTACAATGAGCAGTTCTTC.

The CDR3 bases are TGTGCCAGCAGTTTACGGGGGGCTTTGGCCGAGCAGTACTTC. Its protein is CASSLRGALAEQYF. The chain combines TRBV27 with TRBJ2-7; a possible D gene is TRBD2 (7 bases). The CDR3 has 14 amino acids. Germline CDR1 is MNHEY and CDR2 is SMNVEV (reference sequence). V was cut by 2 bases and J by 6 bases, with 14 bases left in between.

The chain couples TRBV6-5 to TRBJ1-1; D remains ambiguous. Trimming pared 3 bases from V and 2 bases from J, leaving 13 bases between. Germline-derived CDR1 and CDR2 are MNHEY and SVGAGI. The CDR3 length is 15 residues. CDR3 region: CASSYQVATNTEAFF. CDR3 DNA sequence: TGTGCCAGCAGTTATCAAGTGGCGACTAACACTGAAGCTTTCTTT.

This chain joins TRBV6-5 and TRBJ2-3; D remains unclear. The germline CDR1 and CDR2 sequences are MNHEY and SVGAGI. This CDR3 spans 12 amino acids. Trimming cost V 11 bases and J 2 bases, with 11 bases left between them. CDR3 sequence: CAHSQDTDTQYF. CDR3 bases: TGTGCCCACTCCCAGGACACAGATACGCAGTATTTT.

The V call is TRBV28, the J call TRBJ1-1; TRBD1 might be the D (5 bases). This CDR3 has 12 residues. Germline CDR1 and CDR2: MDHEN and SYDVKM. Between the trimmed V and J ends, which lost 3 bases and 5 bases, there was a span of 7 bases. The CDR3 DNA is TGTGCCAGCAGTTTCGGGGGAACTGAAGCTTTCTTT. It encodes CASSFGGTEAFF.

This clone was seen only once. The chain carries TRBV18 and TRBJ1-6; the D is unclear. This CDR3 spans 16 amino acids. V shed 3 bases and J shed 0 bases, with 9 bases lying between them. Germline V lookup: CDR1 KGHSH, CDR2 LQKENI. CDR3 bases: TGTGCCAGCTCACCGCAACAGAGCTCCTATAATTCACCCCTCCACTTT. This encodes CASSPQQSSYNSPLHF.

This clone was observed once. The chain recombines TRBV4-1 with TRBJ1-2, with 9 bases matching TRBD1. V gave up 2 bases and J gave up 2 bases; unmatched junction bases: 6. The CDR3 sequence is 16 residues long. Germline V lookup: CDR1 MGHRA, CDR2 YSYEKL. The CDR3 DNA is TGCGCCAGCAGCCAAACCCCGGGACAGGGAAACTATGGCTACACCTTC. Translation: CASSQTPGQGNYGYTF.

This chain links TRBV7-7 with TRBJ1-1, with TRBD1 matching over 8 bases. J lost 7 bases, V lost 4 bases, and 5 bases had no gene match. CDR1 is SSHAT and CDR2 is FNYEAQ in the germline V gene (reference sequence). The CDR3 covers 13 residues. The CDR3 region is CASSYRQGSEAFF. In DNA form, the CDR3 reads TGTGCCAGCAGCTACCGACAGGGGAGTGAAGCTTTCTTT.

This rearrangement joins TRBV9 to TRBJ2-7; D gene ambiguous. Germline CDR1 is SGDLS and CDR2 is YYNGEE. This CDR3 comprises 13 residues. V was trimmed by 0 bases and J by 0 bases, leaving 4 bases between them. The CDR3 reads CASSVGPSYEQYF. Here the CDR3 DNA reads TGTGCCAGCAGCGTAGGGCCCTCCTACGAGCAGTACTTC.

The chain uses TRBV28 and TRBJ1-3; D may be TRBD1 (5 bases). The CDR3 consists of 14 residues. The germline CDR1 and CDR2 sequences are MDHEN and SYDVKM. V was cut by 4 bases and J by 0 bases, with 7 bases left in between. The CDR3 region is CASSSGGSGNTIYF. Here the CDR3 DNA reads TGTGCCAGCAGTTCCGGGGGCTCTGGAAACACCATATATTTT.